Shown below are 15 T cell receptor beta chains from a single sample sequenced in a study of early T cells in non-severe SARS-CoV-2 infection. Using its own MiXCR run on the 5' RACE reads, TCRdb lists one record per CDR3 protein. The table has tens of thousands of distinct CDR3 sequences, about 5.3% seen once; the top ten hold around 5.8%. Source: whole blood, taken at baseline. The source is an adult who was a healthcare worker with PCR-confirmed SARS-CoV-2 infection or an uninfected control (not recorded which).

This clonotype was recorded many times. CDR3 DNA: TGTGCCAGCAGCCACTACAAACCGGGACAGGGGGACGGGGAGCAGTACTTC. Residues: CASSHYKPGQGDGEQYF. The chain has TRBV14 and TRBJ2-7; 11 bases line up with TRBD1. The CDR3 totals 17 residues. From germline, CDR1 is SGHDN and CDR2 FVKESK. V lost 3 bases to trimming and J lost 7 bases; unmatched junction nucleotides: 14.

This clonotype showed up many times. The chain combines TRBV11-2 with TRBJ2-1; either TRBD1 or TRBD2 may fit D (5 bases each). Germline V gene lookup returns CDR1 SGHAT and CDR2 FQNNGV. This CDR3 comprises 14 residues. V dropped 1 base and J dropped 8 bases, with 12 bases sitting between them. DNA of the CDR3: TGTGCCAGCAGCTTAGGGGGGAGTGGAGATGAGCAGTTCTTC. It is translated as CASSLGGSGDEQFF.

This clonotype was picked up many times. The DNA of the CDR3 is TGTGCCAGCAGTTCCGGACTAGCGGGAGGGCCGTTTGAGCAGTTCTTC. It encodes CASSSGLAGGPFEQFF. This chain links TRBV6-6 with TRBJ2-1; 15 nucleotides match TRBD2. CDR3 size: 16 residues. CDR1 and CDR2 from the germline V gene are MNHNY and SVGAGI (reference sequence). V trimming: 4 bases; J trimming: 9 bases; junction bases outside the gene matches: 7.

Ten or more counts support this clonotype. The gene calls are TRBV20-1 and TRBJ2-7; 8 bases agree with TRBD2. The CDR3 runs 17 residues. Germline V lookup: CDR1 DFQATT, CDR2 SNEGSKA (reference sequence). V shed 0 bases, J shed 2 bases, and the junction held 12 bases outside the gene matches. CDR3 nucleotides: TGCAGTGCTAGAGATCCTCCCCCTAGCGGGCGAGCCTACGAGCAGTACTTC. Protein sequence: CSARDPPPSGRAYEQYF.

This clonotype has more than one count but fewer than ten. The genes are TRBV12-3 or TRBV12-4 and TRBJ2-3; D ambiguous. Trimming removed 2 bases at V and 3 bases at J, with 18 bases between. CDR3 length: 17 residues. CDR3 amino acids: CASSLSGLMSGTDTQYF. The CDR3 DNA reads TGTGCCAGCAGTTTATCAGGATTGATGAGTGGAACAGATACGCAGTATTTT.

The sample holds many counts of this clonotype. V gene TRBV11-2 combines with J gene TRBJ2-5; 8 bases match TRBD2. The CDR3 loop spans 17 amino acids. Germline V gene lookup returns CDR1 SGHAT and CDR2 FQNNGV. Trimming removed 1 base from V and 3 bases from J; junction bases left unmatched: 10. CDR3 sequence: CASSLGDQGLAEETQYF. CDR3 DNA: TGTGCCAGCAGCTTAGGGGACCAAGGACTAGCAGAAGAGACCCAGTACTTC.

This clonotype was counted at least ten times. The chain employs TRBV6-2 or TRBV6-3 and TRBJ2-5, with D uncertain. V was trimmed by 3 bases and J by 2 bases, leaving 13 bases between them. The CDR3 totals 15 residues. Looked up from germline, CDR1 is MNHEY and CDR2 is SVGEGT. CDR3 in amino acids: CASSYRPPRQETQYF. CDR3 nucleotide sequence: TGTGCCAGCAGTTATAGGCCACCTCGGCAAGAGACCCAGTACTTC.

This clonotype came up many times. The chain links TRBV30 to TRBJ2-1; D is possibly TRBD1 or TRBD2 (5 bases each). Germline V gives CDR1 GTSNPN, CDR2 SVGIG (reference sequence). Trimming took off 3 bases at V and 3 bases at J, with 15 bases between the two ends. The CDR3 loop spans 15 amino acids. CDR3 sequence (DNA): TGTGCCTGGAGGTTGGGGGACCGAATCTACAATGAGCAGTTCTTC. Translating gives CAWRLGDRIYNEQFF.

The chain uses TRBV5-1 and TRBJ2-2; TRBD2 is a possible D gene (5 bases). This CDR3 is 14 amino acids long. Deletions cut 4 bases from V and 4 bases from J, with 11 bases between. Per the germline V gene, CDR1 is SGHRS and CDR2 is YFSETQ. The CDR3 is CASSVSRGTGELFF. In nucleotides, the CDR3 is TGCGCCAGCAGCGTCAGTCGGGGCACCGGGGAGCTGTTTTTT.

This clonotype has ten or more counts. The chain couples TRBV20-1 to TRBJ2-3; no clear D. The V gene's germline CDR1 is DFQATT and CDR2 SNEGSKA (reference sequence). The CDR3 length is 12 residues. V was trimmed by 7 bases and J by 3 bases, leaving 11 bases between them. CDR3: CSVETSTDTQYF. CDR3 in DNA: TGCAGTGTGGAGACTTCAACAGATACGCAGTATTTT.

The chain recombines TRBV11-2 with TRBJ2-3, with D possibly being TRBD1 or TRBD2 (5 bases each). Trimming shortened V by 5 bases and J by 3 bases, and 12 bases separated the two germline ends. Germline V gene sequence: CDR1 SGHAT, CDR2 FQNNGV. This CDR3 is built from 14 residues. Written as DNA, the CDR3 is TGTGCCAGCAGCAAAATGAGGGGTACAGATACGCAGTATTTT. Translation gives CASSKMRGTDTQYF.

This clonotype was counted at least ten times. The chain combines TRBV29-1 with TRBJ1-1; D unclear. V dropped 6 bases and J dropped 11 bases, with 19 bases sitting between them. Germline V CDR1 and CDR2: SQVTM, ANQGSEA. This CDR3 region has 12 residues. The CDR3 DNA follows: TGCAGCGTCCACCTCACCCACCCGGCCGCTTTCTTT. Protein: CSVHLTHPAAFF.

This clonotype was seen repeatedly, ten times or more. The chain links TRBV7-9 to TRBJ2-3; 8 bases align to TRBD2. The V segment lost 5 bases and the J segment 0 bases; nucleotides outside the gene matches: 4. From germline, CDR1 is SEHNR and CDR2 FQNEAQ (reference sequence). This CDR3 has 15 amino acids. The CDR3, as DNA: TGTGCCAGCAGCCGAGCGGGAGTCAGCACAGATACGCAGTATTTT. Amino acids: CASSRAGVSTDTQYF. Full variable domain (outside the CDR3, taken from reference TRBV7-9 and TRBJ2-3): DTGVSQNPRHKITKRGQNVTFRCDPISEHNRLYWYRQTLGQGPEFLTYFQNEAQLEKSRLLSDRFSAERPKGSFSTLEIQRTEQGDSAMYLCASSRAGVSTDTQYFGPGTRLTVL.

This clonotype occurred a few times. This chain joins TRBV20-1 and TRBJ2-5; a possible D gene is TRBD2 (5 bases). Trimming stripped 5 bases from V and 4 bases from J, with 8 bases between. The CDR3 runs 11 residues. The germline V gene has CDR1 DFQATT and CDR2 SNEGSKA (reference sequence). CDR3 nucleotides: TGCAGTGCTGAACTAGGAGAGACCCAGTACTTC. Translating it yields CSAELGETQYF.

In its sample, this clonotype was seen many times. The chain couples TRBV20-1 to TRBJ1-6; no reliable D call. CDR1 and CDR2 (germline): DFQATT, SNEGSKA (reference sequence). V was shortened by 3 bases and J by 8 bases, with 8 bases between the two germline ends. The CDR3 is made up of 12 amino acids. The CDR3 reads CSASLGDSPLHF. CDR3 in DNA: TGCAGTGCTAGTTTAGGTGATTCACCCCTCCACTTT.